This entry concerns a single TCR beta chain. Antigen: not known. This record belongs to a study of blood T cells in healthy people across ages. Trimming pared 1 base from V and 0 bases from J, leaving 9 bases between. The CDR3 extends over 14 amino acids. Germline lookup yields CDR1 DFQATT and CDR2 SNEGSKA (reference sequence). With a J-beta primer mix and a sample-barcoded 5' primer, a second PCR ran about 7 to 12 cycles. TCRdb called the 5' RACE reads again in MiXCR, with one record for every CDR3 protein. The sample consists of 450,000 to 700,000 distinct CDR3 sequences, 25% to 30% of them appearing once. Study-wide results and caveats: As age increased, TCR beta diversity per million T cells fell in a roughly linear fashion.

The sequenced material came from blood. The TCR sequence derives from a woman in her 70s in good health. This chain links TRBV20-1 with TRBJ2-5; possible D gene TRBD2, 7 bases. The CDR3 sequence is CSARVGGDQETQYF. In DNA, the CDR3 is TGCAGTGCTAGAGTAGGGGGGGACCAAGAGACCCAGTACTTC.